This paragraph reports one TCR beta chain. This specimen comes from a study of shared clonotypes between healthy human individuals. As originally analysed: Owing to the provision of junction-only sequences devoid of quality scores by immunoSEQ, filtering differed. Produced via immunoSEQ multiplex PCR; TCRdb's table is partial and in-frame only. The V and J calls and clone size were taken over from that table, and D and trimming were inferred from the DNA. The table has roughly 500,000 clones, about four fifths seen once. The sequencing input was PBMCs. This TCR was sampled from a woman in her forties in good health. Some clones in this sample may be carry-over from other donors' samples.

The CDR3 loop reads CAWSVKGSNTIYF. The CDR3 DNA follows: TGTGCCTGGAGTGTAAAGGGGTCGAACACCATATATTTT. The V and J genes are TRBV30 and TRBJ1-3; possibly TRBD1 for D (5 bases). The length of the CDR3 is 13 residues. Germline V lookup: CDR1 GTSNPN, CDR2 SVGIG (reference sequence). V lost 0 bases, J lost 7 bases, and 10 bases lay in between.